This T cell receptor (beta chain) was sequenced in a study of vaccination effects on CD4 cells after COVID-19 (dated by TCRdb to 2021 to 2024). Notes on the research overall: Two doses of either the BNT162b2 or the mRNA-1273 mRNA SARS-CoV-2 vaccine were administered to participants. The study compared SARS-CoV-2 spike-specific CD4+ TCR repertoires before and after mRNA vaccination in COVID-19 convalescent patients and infection-naive vaccine recipients. The full study included some 10 COVID-19 convalescent patients and several SARS-CoV-2-naive healthy vaccine recipients. Cultures from other donors in the study were sequenced with the Oncomine TCR Beta short-read assay on an Illumina iSeq 100. General findings and caveats noted by the study authors: Among healthy vaccine recipients, nearly all vaccine-induced clones were SARS-CoV-2 mono-reactive, and just 1 of 255 was cross-reactive with common cold coronaviruses. Clones induced by infection and clones induced by vaccination both contracted markedly at late timepoints after vaccination, which fits with T cell responses waning over time. Only a small number of convalescent patients were included, and no early post-infection timepoints were available, which limited the study.

Libraries were constructed by the immunoSEQ multiplex PCR assay. TCR beta CDR3 sequencing was performed on DNA from the cultured, isolated CD4+ T cells. The published analysis was carried out like this. Non-productive TCR sequences were removed and reads were trimmed to the CDR3 region, keeping CDR3s of at least 7 amino acids. Antigen-specific clonotypes were identified using the MANAFEST web app by comparison of expansion in peptide wells against reference cultures. To be called positive, a clone needed expansion at FDR<0.05 compared with the reference and with all other wells, an odds ratio greater than 5, and a frequency greater than 0.1% in two replicate wells. Cross-reactive clonotypes were defined as significantly expanded in SARS-CoV-2 spike wells and in at least one common cold coronavirus spike condition. CDR3 similarity was assessed by Levenshtein distance with the stringdist R package, and unrooted trees were built with ape in R 3.6.1. TCRdb's version of the immuneACCESS table is confined to in-frame rearrangements and falls short of the full clone set. An unresolved V gene accounts for under half of the shortfall where checked; the remainder is of unknown origin. Clone size and the V and J calls come from that table; the DNA yielded D and trimming. Within this sample are about 73,000 clones, with approximately 72% of them counted one time only. The ten most abundant clones make up under 3% of the sample.

To identify antigen-specific CD4+ T cell clonotypes by their expansion, the ViraFEST assay first stimulated PBMC with viral peptide pools and then applied TCR sequencing. After approximately eleven days of culture, CD4+ T cells were isolated with the EasySep CD4+ T cell isolation kit. Healthy vaccine recipients had no prior SARS-CoV-2 infection, confirmed by negative nucleocapsid antibodies before and after vaccination. About 2 million PBMC per well were cultured in IMDM with around 5% human AB serum, 9 to 10 IU/ml IL-2 and gentamicin, plus 10 ug/ml peptides. On days 3 and 7, half of the culture medium was replaced with fresh IL-2-containing medium. Unless noted otherwise, every peptide stimulation condition was grown in triplicate wells. Using Ficoll-Paque Plus gradient centrifugation, PBMC were separated from whole blood and then either used fresh or cryopreserved at -140C. Overlapping peptide pools spanned the spike proteins of SARS-CoV-2 and the common cold coronaviruses HCoV-NL63, HCoV-OC43 and HCoV-229E. Genomic DNA was extracted from cultured CD4+ T cells with the QIAamp micro DNA kit.

Worth noting for this clone: Its target antigen remains unknown. Qualities for individual bases were not recorded, and no much larger clone is one base off.

V loses 3 bases at its end and J loses 0 bases; junction bases beyond the gene matches: 7. The CDR1 and CDR2 encoded by the germline V gene are SGDLS and YYNGEE. The CDR3 starts with the cysteine, ends with the phenylalanine, and has 18 residues. Left in the record is the CDR3 DNA by itself, 54 bases read in frame from the first base. The chain is encoded by TRBV9 joined to TRBJ2-6, with 9 bases aligning to TRBD1. This receptor was obtained from a human donor who received a COVID-19 vaccine. The source was CD4+ T cells from PBMCs cultured with HCoV-NL63 spike peptides, collected before COVID-19 vaccination. Read against the paper, the sample's cell subset or site label means: HCoV-NL63 spike overlapping peptide pool stimulation. The DNA sequence is given as TGTGCCAGCAGCGAACCGGGACAGGGAATCTCTGGGGCCAACGTCCTGACTTTC. This is translated as CASSEPGQGISGANVLTF. The variable domain in full, with residues beyond the CDR3 obtained from the reference TRBV9 and TRBJ2-6 genes, is DSGVTQTPKHLITATGQRVTLRCSPRSGDLSVYWYQQSLDQGLQFLIQYYNGEERAKGNILERFSAQQFPDLHSELNLSSLELGDSALYFCASSEPGQGISGANVLTFGAGSRLTVL.